This T cell receptor (beta chain) was identified in a study of blood T cell repertoires in COVID-19. Overall study: Samples taken during acute and convalescent COVID-19 were collected in the United States, Italy and Spain. The cDNA or gDNA used as material had been derived from T cells, B-cell-depleted T cells, or PBMCs.

As handled by the study authors: Amplification with reference gene primers provided the estimates of nucleated cell counts. Clones were sequenced by immunoSEQ multiplex PCR, and TCRdb holds only the in-frame ones, with some missing. V and J calls and clone size are as listed in that table; D and trimming were resolved from the DNA. The sample has about 230,000 clones; roughly 80% are singletons. This CDR3 region has 13 residues. From germline, CDR1 is MDHEN and CDR2 SYDVKM. With 3 bases removed from V and 5 bases from J, the gap between germline ends came to 10 bases. This sequence was found in a woman in her 70s with active or convalescent COVID-19. The chain employs TRBV28 and TRBJ1-1; D not resolved. Sequenced sample: peripheral blood. This CDR3 reads CASSFQLTTEAFF. CDR3 DNA: TGTGCCAGCAGTTTCCAATTAACTACTGAAGCTTTCTTT. The variable domain in full, completed from reference TRBV28 and TRBJ1-1, reads DVKVTQSSRYLVKRTGEKVFLECVQDMDHENMFWYRQDPGLGLRLIYFSYDVKMKEKGDIPEGYSVSREKKERFSLILESASTNQTSMYLCASSFQLTTEAFFGQGTRLTVV.